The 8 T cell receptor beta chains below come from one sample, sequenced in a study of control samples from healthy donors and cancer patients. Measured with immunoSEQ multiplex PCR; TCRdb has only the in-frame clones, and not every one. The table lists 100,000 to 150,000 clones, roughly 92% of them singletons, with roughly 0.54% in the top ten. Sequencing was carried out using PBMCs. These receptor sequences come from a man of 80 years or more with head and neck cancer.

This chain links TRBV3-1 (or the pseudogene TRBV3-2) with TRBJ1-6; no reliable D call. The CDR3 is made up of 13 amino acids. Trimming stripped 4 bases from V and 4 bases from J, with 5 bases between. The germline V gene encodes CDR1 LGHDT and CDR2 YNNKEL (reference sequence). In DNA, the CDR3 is TGTGCCAGCAGCCCCGGTTATAATTCACCCCTCCACTTT. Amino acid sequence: CASSPGYNSPLHF.

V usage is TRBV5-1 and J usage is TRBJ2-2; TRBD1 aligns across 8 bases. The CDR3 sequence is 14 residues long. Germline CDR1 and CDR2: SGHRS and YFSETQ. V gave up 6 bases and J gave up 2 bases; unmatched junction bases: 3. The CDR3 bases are TGCGCCAGCACCGACAGGGGTAACACCGGGGAGCTGTTTTTT. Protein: CASTDRGNTGELFF. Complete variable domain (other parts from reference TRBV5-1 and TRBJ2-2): KAGVTQTPRYLIKTRGQQVTLSCSPISGHRSVSWYQQTPGQGLQFLFEYFSETQRNKGNFPGRFSGRQFSNSRSEMNVSTLELGDSALYLCASTDRGNTGELFFGEGSRLTVL.

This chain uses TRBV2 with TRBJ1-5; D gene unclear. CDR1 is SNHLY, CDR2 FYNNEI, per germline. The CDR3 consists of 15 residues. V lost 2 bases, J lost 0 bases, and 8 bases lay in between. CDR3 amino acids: CASSERKHSNQPQHF. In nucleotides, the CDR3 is TGTGCCAGCAGTGAAAGGAAGCATAGCAATCAGCCCCAGCATTTT.

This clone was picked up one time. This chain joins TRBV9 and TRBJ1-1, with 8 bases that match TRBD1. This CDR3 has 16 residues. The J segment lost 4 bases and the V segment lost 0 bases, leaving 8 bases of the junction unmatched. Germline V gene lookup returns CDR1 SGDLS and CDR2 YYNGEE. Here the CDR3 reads CASSVEAGGLGTEAFF. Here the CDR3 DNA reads TGTGCCAGCAGCGTAGAGGCAGGGGGCTTGGGCACTGAAGCTTTCTTT.

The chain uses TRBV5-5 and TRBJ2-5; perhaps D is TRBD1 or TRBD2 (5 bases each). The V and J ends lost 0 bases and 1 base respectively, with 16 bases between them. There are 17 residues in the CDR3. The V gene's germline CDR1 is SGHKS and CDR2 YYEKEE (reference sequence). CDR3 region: CASSLALGRTGQETQYF. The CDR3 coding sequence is TGTGCCAGCAGCTTGGCCTTGGGACGGACGGGCCAAGAGACCCAGTACTTC.

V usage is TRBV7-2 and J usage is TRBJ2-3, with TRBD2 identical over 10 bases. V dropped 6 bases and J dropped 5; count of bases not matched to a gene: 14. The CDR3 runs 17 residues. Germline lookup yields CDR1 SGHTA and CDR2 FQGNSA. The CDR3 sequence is CASRPPGTSATKDTQYF. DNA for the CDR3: TGTGCCAGCAGACCCCCCGGGACTAGCGCTACGAAAGATACGCAGTATTTT. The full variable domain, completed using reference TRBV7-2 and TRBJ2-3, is GAGVSQSPSNKVTEKGKDVELRCDPISGHTALYWYRQSLGQGLEFLIYFQGNSAPDKSGLPSDRFSAERTGGSVSTLTIQRTQQEDSAVYLCASRPPGTSATKDTQYFGPGTRLTVL.

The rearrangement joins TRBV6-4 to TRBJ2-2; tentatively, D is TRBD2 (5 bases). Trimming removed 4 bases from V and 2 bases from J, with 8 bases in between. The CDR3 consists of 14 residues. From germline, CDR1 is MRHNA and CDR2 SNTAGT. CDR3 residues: CASSATINTGELFF. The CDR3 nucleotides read TGTGCCAGCAGTGCGACTATTAACACCGGGGAGCTGTTTTTT.

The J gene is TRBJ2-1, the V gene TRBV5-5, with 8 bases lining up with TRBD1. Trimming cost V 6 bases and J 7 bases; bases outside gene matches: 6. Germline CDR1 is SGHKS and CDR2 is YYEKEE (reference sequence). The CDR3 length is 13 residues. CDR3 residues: CASMQGAGNEQFF. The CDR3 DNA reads TGTGCCAGCATGCAGGGGGCTGGGAATGAGCAGTTCTTC. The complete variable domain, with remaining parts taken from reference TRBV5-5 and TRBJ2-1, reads DAGVTQSPTHLIKTRGQQVTLRCSPISGHKSVSWYQQVLGQGPQFIFQYYEKEERGRGNFPDRFSARQFPNYSSELNVNALLLGDSALYLCASMQGAGNEQFFGPGTRLTVL.